One and the same sample provided the 10 T cell receptor beta chains below, sequenced in a study of shared clonotypes between healthy human individuals. The assay was immunoSEQ multiplex PCR, and TCRdb's table has in-frame clones only and misses some. Among over 300,000 clones listed, roughly 84% were seen once. Sample: memory CD8+ T cells sorted from blood. Subset in this sample: CD45RO+ cells pooled with CCR7-negative TemRA cells. These receptors were obtained from a man aged 18 to 35 in good health.

The chain has TRBV5-5 and TRBJ2-7, with 7 positions matching TRBD1. Looked up from germline, CDR1 is SGHKS and CDR2 is YYEKEE (reference sequence). There are 16 residues in the CDR3. Trimming took 4 bases from V and 4 from J; bases not matched to a gene: 14. The CDR3 is CASSAGTARTLYEQYF. The CDR3 DNA sequence: TGTGCCAGCAGCGCCGGGACAGCGAGAACCCTTTACGAGCAGTACTTC.

The genes are TRBV5-4 and TRBJ2-3; perhaps D is TRBD1 or TRBD2 (5 bases each). Trimming shortened V by 2 bases and J by 1 base, and 11 bases separated the two germline ends. The CDR3 has 15 residues. From germline, CDR1 is SGHNT and CDR2 YYREEE (reference sequence). This chain's CDR3 is CASSFPGRGTDTQYF. CDR3 sequence (DNA): TGTGCCAGCAGCTTTCCGGGACGGGGCACAGATACGCAGTATTTT.

The rearrangement joins TRBV28 to TRBJ1-1; 8 positions match TRBD1. V gave up 5 bases and J gave up 4 bases; unmatched junction bases: 6. The CDR3 is 14 residues long. Germline CDR1 is MDHEN and CDR2 is SYDVKM. The CDR3 loop reads CASSTSTGGTEAFF. The CDR3 DNA follows: TGTGCCAGCAGTACCTCCACAGGGGGCACTGAAGCTTTCTTT.

The CDR3 spells CASSWLAGDQEQFF. CDR3 DNA sequence: TGTGCCAGCAGCTGGTTAGCGGGGGACCAAGAGCAGTTCTTC. The chain carries TRBV7-8 and TRBJ2-1; 9 positions agree with TRBD2. The CDR3 has 14 residues. The germline CDR1 and CDR2 sequences are SGHVS and FQNEAQ. V trimming: 4 bases; J trimming: 10 bases; junction bases outside the gene matches: 8.

In its sample, this clone was seen a few times. V gene TRBV13 combines with J gene TRBJ2-7; no firm D call. The CDR3 extends over 14 amino acids. With 2 bases removed from V and 2 bases from J, the gap between germline ends came to 10 bases. CDR1 and CDR2 from the germline V gene are PRHDT and FYEKMQ (reference sequence). Here the CDR3 reads CASSLRTATYEQYF. CDR3 DNA: TGTGCCAGCAGCTTACGGACGGCAACCTACGAGCAGTACTTC.

This rearrangement joins TRBV1 to TRBJ2-7; the D call in the table, TRBD2, was not verified against the DNA. TRBV1 has pseudogene status. CDR3 length equals 19 residues. This CDR3 reads CTSSQGPLAGGSLSYEQYF. The CDR3 DNA follows: TGCACCAGCAGCCAAGGTCCCCTAGCGGGGGGCTCCCTTTCCTACGAGCAGTACTTC.

In this sample, this clone turned up many times. The chain recombines TRBV7-2 with TRBJ2-1; D gene uncertain. This CDR3 is built from 17 residues. Trimming took 2 bases from V and 6 from J, leaving 20 bases between them. Germline V lookup: CDR1 SGHTA, CDR2 FQGNSA. The CDR3 protein is CASSLLGPGPHLNEQFF. CDR3 in DNA: TGTGCCAGCAGCTTATTAGGGCCCGGGCCCCACCTCAATGAGCAGTTCTTC.

The rearrangement uses TRBV30 and TRBJ1-1; D not resolved. The V end lost 2 bases, the J end lost 0 bases, and 7 bases lay between the germline ends. CDR1 is GTSNPN and CDR2 is SVGIG in the germline V gene (reference sequence). This CDR3 has 13 amino acids. This chain's CDR3 is CAWSYAVNTEAFF. CDR3 bases: TGTGCCTGGAGTTATGCCGTGAACACTGAAGCTTTCTTT.

The chain uses TRBV7-8 and TRBJ2-7, with a tentative D call TRBD1 (6 bases). CDR1 is SGHVS and CDR2 is FQNEAQ in the germline V gene. This CDR3 spans 15 amino acids. V was trimmed by 7 bases and J by 0 bases, leaving 16 bases between them. CDR3 in DNA: TGTGCCAGCACCCGAGGAGGACAGAGCTCCTACGAGCAGTACTTC. Its protein product is CASTRGGQSSYEQYF.

This chain joins TRBV6-1 and TRBJ1-3, with D maybe TRBD1 (6 bases). This CDR3 contains 17 residues. Trimming removed 4 bases from V and 0 bases from J, with 16 bases in between. Germline V gives CDR1 MNHNS, CDR2 SASEGT. The CDR3 DNA reads TGTGCCAGCAGTGGACCCTCAGGGGTCCCCTCTGGAAACACCATATATTTT. Its translation is CASSGPSGVPSGNTIYF.